The T cell receptor beta chain under discussion was sequenced for a study of T cell repertoires in cytomegalovirus infection (dated by TCRdb to the late 2010s). About the investigation overall: Recently identified HLA-C-restricted CMV epitopes, whose presentation resists viral immunomodulation, were targeted by peptide stimulations together with well-studied HLA-B-restricted epitopes. Donor HLA type was relevant to the analysis, as public TCR beta signatures indicated carriage of CMV infection together with the matching HLA type.

This clonotype has just a few counts. It has no known antigen specificity. No base quality values were provided; no much bigger clone lies one nucleotide off. Sequencing was carried out with an Illumina HiSeq 1500. TCRdb trimmed public reads at Q25 via fastp, called clones via MiXCR and kept in-frame beta chains. One record per CDR3 amino acid sequence lists the most common genes and DNA. The sample has around 770,000 distinct CDR3 sequences on record, under 35% of them singletons. About an eighth of the sample comes from the top ten. Results and caveats for the whole study, not just this receptor: In both this cohort and an independent cohort of some 380 donors, the cumulative frequency of public TCR beta family members distinguished carriers of CMV infection plus the relevant HLA type. The ex vivo response was dominated by HLA-C-restricted CMV-specific TCR beta clonotypes, which also provided the single most frequent clonotype in two of eight donors.

Sample treatment or condition, as interpreted from the label and publication: in vitro stimulation with specific CMV peptide epitopes to enrich CMV-specific T cells. The V end gives up 6 bases and the J end 0 bases, leaving 13 bases in the junction not matched to a gene. Measured from the cysteine to the phenylalanine, the CDR3 is 19 residues long. Left in the record is the CDR3 DNA by itself, 57 bases read in frame from the first base. In the germline V gene (reference sequence), CDR1 corresponds to LNHDA and CDR2 to SQIVND. Material: cultured CD8+ T cells from PBMCs, obtained from culture after CMV antigen stimulation. The sequence was obtained from a human donor in good health (CMV status not recorded). Some clones in this sample may be carry-over from other donors' samples. The chain is made from TRBV19 and TRBJ2-1, with 11 middle bases fitting TRBD2. The CDR3 in this case is CASSNRLAGTSSSYNEQFF. The base sequence is TGTGCCAGTAGCAACCGACTAGCGGGGACATCCAGCTCCTACAATGAGCAGTTCTTC.